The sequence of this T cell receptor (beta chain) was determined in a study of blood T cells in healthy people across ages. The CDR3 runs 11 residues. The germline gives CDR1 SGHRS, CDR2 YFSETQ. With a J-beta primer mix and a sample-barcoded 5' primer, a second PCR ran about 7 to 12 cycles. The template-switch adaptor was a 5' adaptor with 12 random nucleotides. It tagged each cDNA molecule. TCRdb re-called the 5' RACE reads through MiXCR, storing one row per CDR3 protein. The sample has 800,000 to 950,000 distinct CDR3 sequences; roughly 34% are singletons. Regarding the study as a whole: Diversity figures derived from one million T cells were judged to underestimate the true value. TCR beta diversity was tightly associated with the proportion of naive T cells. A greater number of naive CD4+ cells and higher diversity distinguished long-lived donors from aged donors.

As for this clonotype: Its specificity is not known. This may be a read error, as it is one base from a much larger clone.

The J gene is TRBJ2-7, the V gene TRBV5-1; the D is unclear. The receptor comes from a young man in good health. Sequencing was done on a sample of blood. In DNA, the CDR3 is TGCGCCAGCAGGTTGGGGTACAAGCAGTACTTC. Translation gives CASRLGYKQYF.